What follows are 19 T cell receptor beta chains derived from one specimen sequenced in a study of T cells in Graves' hyperthyroidism and ophthalmopathy. TCR beta CDR3 region amplification was performed from RNA transcripts. The HTBI primer set drove a first-round RT-PCR of the TCR CDR3. TCRdb re-derived calls from the multiplex PCR reads in MiXCR, one entry per CDR3 protein. This sample has 34,000 or so distinct CDR3 sequences; 45% to 55% occur once, and the top ten carry roughly 25%. Material: blood. The origin of the receptors is a woman in her 40s with Graves' ophthalmopathy.

Points on this clonotype: One end of the junction does not line up with germline, which may come from a read error. The CDR3 protein is CAWTIKTGQPTPNF. CDR3 DNA: TGTGCCTGGACCATTAAAACCGGACAGCCCACCCCCAACTTC. V is TRBV30 and J is TRBJ2-7; TRBD1 might be the D (6 bases). Germline V gene lookup returns CDR1 GTSNPN and CDR2 SVGIG (reference sequence). The CDR3 spans 14 residues.

Concerning this clonotype itself: The CDR3 ends on some other residue instead of the conserved phenylalanine or tryptophan, so this is likely a read error. This chain uses TRBV5-1 with TRBJ2-7; possibly TRBD1 for D (6 bases). The CDR3 is made up of 15 amino acids. Per germline, CDR1 SGHRS and CDR2 YFSETQ. With 3 bases removed from V and 3 bases from J, the gap between germline ends came to 16 bases. CDR3 sequence (DNA): TGCGCCAGCAGCTCGAACCCCGGGACAAGCTACGAGCAGTACCTC. It yields the protein CASSSNPGTSYEQYL.

This clonotype showed up many times. The chain links TRBV7-7 to TRBJ2-5, with D possibly called TRBD1 or TRBD2 (6 bases each). The CDR3 loop spans 14 amino acids. Germline V lookup: CDR1 SSHAT, CDR2 FNYEAQ (reference sequence). Trimming took 5 bases from V and 5 from J, leaving 15 bases between them. CDR3 region: CASSPTGAGETQYF. The CDR3 region has the DNA TGTGCCAGCAGCCCTACGGGGGCAGGGGAGACCCAGTACTTC. The complete variable domain, with remaining parts taken from reference TRBV7-7 and TRBJ2-5, reads GAGVSQSPRYKVTKRGQDVTLRCDPISSHATLYWYQQALGQGPEFLTYFNYEAQPDKSGLPSDRFSAERPEGSISTLTIQRTEQRDSAMYRCASSPTGAGETQYFGPGTRLLVL.

This clonotype has a count of ten or more. The chain combines TRBV5-1 with TRBJ2-6; D is unresolved. The CDR3 is 16 amino acids. The germline CDR1 and CDR2 sequences are SGHRS and YFSETQ. Trimming removed 4 bases at V and 0 bases at J, with 11 bases between. Written as DNA, the CDR3 is TGCGCCAGCAGCCCCGTCGGCAGCTCTGGGGCCAACGTCCTGACTTTC. Protein product: CASSPVGSSGANVLTF.

Comment on this clonotype: Since the CDR3 does not end with the conserved phenylalanine or tryptophan, this likely comes from a read error. No DNA is shown, since the ends of the CDR3 on it are uncertain; the CDR3 is the one TCRdb lists. The chain couples TRBV12-3 or TRBV12-4 to TRBJ2-5. The CDR3 has 13 amino acids, counting both end residues. CDR3 amino acids: CASLEWGQETRYC.

This clonotype has a count of ten or more. The V gene is TRBV5-1, the J gene TRBJ2-7; 7 bases are shared with TRBD2. The V gene end was trimmed by 0 bases and the J gene end by 0 bases; junction bases not matched to a gene: 6. The CDR3 runs 16 residues. CDR1 and CDR2 from the germline V gene are SGHRS and YFSETQ. CDR3 loop: CASSLVPGTNSYEQYF. As DNA, the CDR3 is TGCGCCAGCAGCTTGGTACCCGGGACTAACTCCTACGAGCAGTACTTC.

This chain links TRBV6-5 with TRBJ2-7; TRBD2 agrees at 14 bases. The germline gives CDR1 MNHEY, CDR2 SVGAGI. This CDR3 comprises 16 residues. V lost 5 bases to trimming and J lost 3 bases; unmatched junction nucleotides: 6. DNA of the CDR3: TGTGCCAGCAGTCCGGGACTAGCGGGAGCAGGCTACGAGCAGTACTTC. The encoded protein is CASSPGLAGAGYEQYF.

Regarding this clonotype: At one boundary the junction diverges from the germline segment, which might be a read error. The chain employs TRBV6-4 and TRBJ2-1; perhaps D is TRBD1 or TRBD2 (5 bases each). The CDR3 extends over 11 amino acids. Germline V gene lookup returns CDR1 MRHNA and CDR2 SNTAGT. In nucleotides, the CDR3 is TGTGCCAGCAGTGACGTCGGGACGCCAGTTTTT. This codes for CASSDVGTPVF.

This clonotype was found many times. This rearrangement joins TRBV7-8 to TRBJ1-3, with 9 bases matching TRBD1. The CDR3 covers 16 residues. V shed 4 bases and J 0 bases; nucleotides not matched to a gene: 4. The germline CDR1 and CDR2 sequences are SGHVS and FQNEAQ. The CDR3 reads CASSWGQGASGNTIYF. The DNA for the CDR3 is TGTGCCAGCAGCTGGGGACAGGGTGCCTCTGGAAACACCATATATTTT.

The chain uses TRBV11-1 and TRBJ2-3; no definite D call. The CDR3 runs to 13 residues. V lost 5 bases, J lost 1 base, and 7 bases lay in between. The V gene's germline CDR1 is SGHAT and CDR2 FQDESV (reference sequence). The CDR3 DNA reads TGTGCCAGCAGCAAGAGCGGCACAGATACGCAGTATTTT. Its protein product is CASSKSGTDTQYF.

The chain joins TRBV7-2 to TRBJ2-7, with 12 bases that match TRBD2. Germline CDR1 and CDR2: SGHTA and FQGNSA. This CDR3 has 15 amino acids. V was clipped by 5 bases and J by 1 base; unmatched bases: 3. The CDR3 DNA reads as TGTGCCAGCAGCGCTACTAGCGGGAGGTCCTACGAGCAGTACTTC. Residues: CASSATSGRSYEQYF. Full variable domain (outside the CDR3, taken from reference TRBV7-2 and TRBJ2-7): GAGVSQSPSNKVTEKGKDVELRCDPISGHTALYWYRQSLGQGLEFLIYFQGNSAPDKSGLPSDRFSAERTGGSVSTLTIQRTQQEDSAVYLCASSATSGRSYEQYFGPGTRLTVT.

To note about this clonotype: An end of the junction does not agree with germline; a read error may underlie this. The gene calls are TRBV11-2 and TRBJ2-3, with D uncertain. The CDR3 sequence is 12 residues long. Looked up from germline, CDR1 is SGHAT and CDR2 is FQNNGV. CDR3 sequence reads: CGSSLTTDTQYF. As DNA, the CDR3 is TGTGGCAGCAGCCTGACCACTGATACGCAGTATTTT.

With regard to this clonotype: This sequence may be a read error, since a much larger clone differs from it by one base. This rearrangement joins TRBV4-1 to TRBJ1-5, with D maybe TRBD1 (5 bases). V was trimmed by 0 bases and J by 3 bases, leaving 9 bases between them. This CDR3 has 15 residues. Germline CDR1 is MGHRA and CDR2 is YSYEKL. The chain's CDR3 is CASSQDAGVNQPQHF. In nucleotides, the CDR3 is TGCGCCAGCAGCCAAGATGCGGGGGTCAATCAGCCCCAGCATTTT.

This clonotype has only one observation. The J gene is TRBJ2-3, the V gene TRBV10-3, with D tentatively TRBD2 (5 bases). The CDR3 is 11 amino acids. CDR1 and CDR2 (germline): ENHRY, SYGVKD. Written as DNA, the CDR3 is TGTGCGTCGGGGTACACAGATACGCAGTATTTT. Its protein is CASGYTDTQYF.

The gene calls are TRBV6-5 and TRBJ1-1; 10 bases are a match to TRBD1. The CDR3 totals 14 residues. After removal of 2 bases from V and 4 bases from J, the junction contained 1 base not matched to a gene. Germline CDR1 is MNHEY and CDR2 is SVGAGI. The CDR3 reads CASSYRTGGTEAFF. The CDR3, as DNA: TGTGCCAGCAGTTACAGGACAGGGGGCACTGAAGCTTTCTTT.

The V gene is TRBV20-1, the J gene TRBJ1-4; D call uncertain. This CDR3 has 12 residues. The germline gives CDR1 DFQATT, CDR2 SNEGSKA (reference sequence). The V end lost 3 bases, the J end lost 7 bases, and 9 bases lay between the germline ends. The CDR3 nucleotides read TGCAGTGCTAGTCGTGGTAGTGAAAAACTGTTTTTT. The encoded protein is CSASRGSEKLFF.

This clonotype counts as medium-sized. The DNA for the CDR3 is TGTGCCAGCAGCTTGGGGGCAGGGTTCGAAAAACTGTTTTTT. The encoded protein is CASSLGAGFEKLFF. The chain combines TRBV7-6 with TRBJ1-4, with D tentatively TRBD1 (6 bases). Germline V gives CDR1 SGHVS, CDR2 FNYEAQ. The CDR3 loop spans 14 amino acids. Trimming cost V 3 bases and J 8 bases, with 13 bases left between them.

Comment on this clonotype: One junction end does not reproduce the germline sequence, and a read error may be involved. The J gene is TRBJ2-7, the V gene TRBV7-2; 10 bases are a match to TRBD2. The CDR3 is made up of 13 amino acids. CDR1 SGHTA and CDR2 FQGNSA come from the germline V gene. CDR3 DNA: TGTGCCAGCAGCTTAGAACTAGCGGGACCTGAAAACTTC. It is translated as CASSLELAGPENF.

At least ten counts were recorded for this clonotype. This chain links TRBV5-1 with TRBJ1-4; D gene unclear. V was clipped by 0 bases and J by 5 bases, with 8 bases between them. The CDR3 totals 14 residues. CDR1 is SGHRS, CDR2 YFSETQ, per germline. The CDR3 sequence: CASSLDPSNEKLFF. CDR3 DNA: TGCGCCAGCAGCTTGGATCCCTCAAATGAAAAACTGTTTTTT. Together with reference TRBV5-1 and TRBJ1-4, the CDR3 gives the full variable domain: KAGVTQTPRYLIKTRGQQVTLSCSPISGHRSVSWYQQTPGQGLQFLFEYFSETQRNKGNFPGRFSGRQFSNSRSEMNVSTLELGDSALYLCASSLDPSNEKLFFGSGTQLSVL.